This T cell receptor (beta chain) was sequenced for a study of shared clonotypes between healthy human individuals. Germline V CDR1 and CDR2: MDHEN, SYDVKM. The CDR3 is 14 residues long. Trimming stripped 7 bases from V and 1 base from J, with 11 bases between. The study, taken as a whole, reports: Although depth was large, rarefaction showed that sequencing of the sorted subsets was incomplete. Researchers found naive subsets generally carried larger estimated richness than memory subsets.

Note on this clone: Its target is unknown.

CD4+ cells were split into CD45RA+ naive and CD45RA-negative memory subsets. Sequencing was performed with immunoSEQ multiplex PCR; in TCRdb, only in-frame clones are kept and a portion is missing. The repertoire holds nearly 1 million clones, with less than 85% as singletons. The receptor was isolated from a man between 18 and 29 years old in good health. The J gene is TRBJ1-5, the V gene TRBV28, with D possibly matching TRBD1 (6 bases). The source material was memory CD4+ T cells sorted from blood. Subset in this sample: CD45RA-negative fraction. This CDR3 reads CASIEQGSNQPQHF. DNA for the CDR3: TGTGCCAGCATAGAACAGGGAAGCAATCAGCCCCAGCATTTT.